The sequence of this TCR beta chain was determined in a study of blood T cell repertoires in COVID-19. Data came from immunoSEQ multiplex PCR; TCRdb stores just in-frame clones and leaves some out. Of some 65,000 clones listed, approximately 83% are singletons. The V and J ends lost 5 bases and 7 bases, in that order; junction bases with no gene match: 13. Germline V gene lookup returns CDR1 SGHVS and CDR2 FNYEAQ. The CDR3 contains 17 residues. The receptor's source is a man aged 40-55 years with COVID-19, enrolled during active disease. The chain has TRBV7-6 and TRBJ2-1, with 11 bases fitting TRBD1. Source material: peripheral blood. The CDR3: CASSITGTGGARNEQFF. The CDR3 DNA sequence: TGTGCCAGCAGCATTACCGGGACAGGGGGAGCAAGGAATGAGCAGTTCTTC.